This T cell receptor (beta chain) originates from a study of cytomegalovirus exposure and HLA in healthy donors. In the study overall: The 110 or so validation repertoires used a platform that matched the one used for the 600 to 700 first-cohort repertoires, as a later analysis reported.

Whole-study findings and limits: Generally TCR sequences proved uncommon, though certain public TCRs appeared in numerous donors. Three chains linked to CMV were shown in vitro to be specific for CMV antigens.

Only in-frame clones appear in the TCRdb table, and some are missing; sequencing was by immunoSEQ multiplex PCR. The table lists more than 65,000 clones, just under 95% of them singletons. V gave up 7 bases and J gave up 4 bases, with 7 bases separating them. This CDR3 region has 11 residues. Germline loops: CDR1 MNHNS, CDR2 SASEGT. The sample holds one count of this clone. Its antigen is unidentified. The sample taken for sequencing was PBMCs. The source of this sequence is a man between 18 and 35 years old in good health and CMV-seronegative. This sequence joins TRBV6-1 and TRBJ1-1; no definite D call. The CDR3 loop reads CASMRATEAFF. The CDR3 nucleotides read TGTGCCAGCATGCGGGCCACTGAAGCTTTCTTT.